This TCR beta chain was retrieved from a study of cytomegalovirus exposure and HLA in healthy donors. Trimming removed 7 bases at V and 0 bases at J, with 10 bases between. This CDR3 comprises 12 residues. Germline V gene sequence: CDR1 GTSNPN, CDR2 SVGIG (reference sequence). The repertoire was sequenced with immunoSEQ multiplex PCR; TCRdb's copy has only in-frame clones and lacks some. Found here are roughly 250,000 clones, 70% to 90% of them singletons; the top ten hold around 1.2%. As for this clone: The antigen is unknown.

General study findings and limits: The study labeled 180 or so TCR beta chains cytomegalovirus-associated. Confirmation in vitro established that three CMV-associated chains were specific for CMV antigens. The classifier reportedly diagnosed cytomegalovirus status with high specificity and sensitivity. The TCR clusters that emerged in the first cohort tended, a later analysis found, to co-occur in the 110 or so validation repertoires.

The sequenced sample consisted of PBMCs. The V call is TRBV30, the J call TRBJ2-7; D might be TRBD1 (6 bases). This clonotype was sampled from a woman aged 25 to 39 in good health and CMV-seropositive. CDR3 coding DNA: TGTGCCTTCGCAGGGGACTCCTACGAGCAGTACTTC. It translates to CAFAGDSYEQYF.